The clone carrying this TCR beta chain came up once. The data derive from a study of control samples from healthy donors and cancer patients. Trimming removed 0 bases at V and 4 bases at J, with 19 bases between. Germline V lookup: CDR1 MNHEY, CDR2 SVGEGT. The CDR3 totals 18 residues. Some clones are missing from TCRdb's copy, which holds only in-frame ones; the method was immunoSEQ multiplex PCR. The top ten clones hold 28% of a sample with roughly 73,000 clones, over 75% of them seen once. The V and J genes are TRBV6-2 or TRBV6-3 and TRBJ1-5, with TRBD1 as a possible D gene (6 bases). Sequenced sample: blood. The sequence was collected from a middle-aged man in good health. The CDR3 is CASSYSRSRGVRNQPQHF. The CDR3 DNA sequence: TGTGCCAGCAGTTACTCGAGGTCCAGGGGCGTGAGGAATCAGCCCCAGCATTTT.